This T cell receptor beta chain was found in a study of chemoradiotherapy in HPV16-positive cancers. Study as a whole: Functional T-cell assays on two HPV16-positive patients' cells defined candidate HPV-specific clones and common TCR motifs. General study results and limits: Candidate HPV-specific clones and E7-related TCR motifs grew in tumor during treatment. HPV-specific T cells were functionally defined from only a couple of HPV16-positive patients.

Repeated repertoire sampling spanned the course of chemoradiotherapy. Data came from immunoSEQ multiplex PCR; TCRdb stores just in-frame clones and leaves some out. The sample lists about 12,000 clones; around 81% were seen once. This clone was counted only a few times. The antigen remains undetermined. The TCR sequence derives from a human donor with HPV-associated anogenital cancer. The specimen was taken from a patient who underwent chemoradiotherapy.

This CDR3 reads CASSSFEGGTEAFF. The CDR3 DNA is TGTGCCAGCAGCTCTTTTGAGGGTGGAACTGAAGCTTTCTTT. The rearrangement joins TRBV5-4 to TRBJ1-1, with D unresolved. The V and J ends lost 3 bases and 5 bases respectively, with 14 bases between them. Germline V gene data show CDR1 as SGHNT and CDR2 as YYREEE (reference sequence). The CDR3 is 14 residues long.